This entry concerns a single T cell receptor beta chain. Its specificity is not known. The sample is drawn from a study of T cell responses to AZD1222 COVID-19 vaccine. Overall study results and limits: Most donors were white British, females outnumbered males, and clonal diversity was possibly underestimated. Mapped onto spike, vaccine-associated CD4 TCRs spanned it and were dominant at 160-218 and 743-854.

Per the germline V gene, CDR1 is MNHEY and CDR2 is SVGAGI. The germline V and J ends were trimmed by 0 bases and 1 base, with 7 bases remaining between them. The CDR3 is made up of 16 amino acids. Measured with immunoSEQ multiplex PCR; TCRdb has only the in-frame clones, and not every one. The sample carries 97,000 or so clones, roughly 88% recorded once. The sequenced sample was peripheral blood, obtained on day 0 of AZD1222 vaccination. The TCR comes from an adult in good health. This chain joins TRBV6-5 and TRBJ2-6; D remains unclear. CDR3 sequence reads: CASSYSSRSGANVLTF. In nucleotides, the CDR3 is TGTGCCAGCAGTTACTCGAGTAGGTCTGGGGCCAACGTCCTGACTTTC.